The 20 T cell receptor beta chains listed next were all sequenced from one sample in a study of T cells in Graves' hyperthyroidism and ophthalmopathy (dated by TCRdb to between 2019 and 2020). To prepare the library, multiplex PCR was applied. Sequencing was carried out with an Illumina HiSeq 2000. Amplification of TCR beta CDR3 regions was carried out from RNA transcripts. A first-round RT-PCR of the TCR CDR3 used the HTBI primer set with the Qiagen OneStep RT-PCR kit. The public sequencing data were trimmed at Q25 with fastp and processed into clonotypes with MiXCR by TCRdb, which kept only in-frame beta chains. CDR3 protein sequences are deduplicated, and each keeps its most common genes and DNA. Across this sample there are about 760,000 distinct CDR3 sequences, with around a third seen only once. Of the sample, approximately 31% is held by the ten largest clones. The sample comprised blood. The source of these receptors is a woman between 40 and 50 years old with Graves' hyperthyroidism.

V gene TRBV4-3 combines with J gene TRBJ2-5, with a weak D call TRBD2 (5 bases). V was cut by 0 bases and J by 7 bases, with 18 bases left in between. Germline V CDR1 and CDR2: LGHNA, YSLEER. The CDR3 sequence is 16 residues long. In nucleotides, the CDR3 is TGCGCCAGCAGCCAAGAGCAGACGGGTGGAGGAGCGACCCAGTACTTC. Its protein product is CASSQEQTGGGATQYF.

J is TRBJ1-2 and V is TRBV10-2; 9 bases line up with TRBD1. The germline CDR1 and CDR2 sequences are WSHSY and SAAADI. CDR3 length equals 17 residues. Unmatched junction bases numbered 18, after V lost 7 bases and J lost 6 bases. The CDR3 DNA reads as TGCGCCAGCATAAAGGGACAGGGTGTTGTTGTGAAGAATGGCTACACCTTC. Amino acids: CASIKGQGVVVKNGYTF.

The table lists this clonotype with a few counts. DNA of the CDR3: TGTGCCAGCAGCCAATTGAGCGGGGGCGGAGAGACCCAGTACTTC. Translating gives CASSQLSGGGETQYF. J is TRBJ2-5 and V is TRBV4-2; 8 positions agree with TRBD2. Germline-derived CDR1 and CDR2 are LGHNA and YNFKEQ. The trim removed 2 bases at V and 4 bases at J, leaving 6 bases unmatched. The CDR3 spans 15 residues.

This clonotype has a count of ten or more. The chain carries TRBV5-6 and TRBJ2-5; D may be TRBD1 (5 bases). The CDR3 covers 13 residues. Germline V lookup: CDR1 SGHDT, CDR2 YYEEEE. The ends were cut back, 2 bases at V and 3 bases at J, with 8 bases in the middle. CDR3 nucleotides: TGTGCCAGCAGCTTCGGACACAAAGAGACCCAGTACTTC. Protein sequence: CASSFGHKETQYF.

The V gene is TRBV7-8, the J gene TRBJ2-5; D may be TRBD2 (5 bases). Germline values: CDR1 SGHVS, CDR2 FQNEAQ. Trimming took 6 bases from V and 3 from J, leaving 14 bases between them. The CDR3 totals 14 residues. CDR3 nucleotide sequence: TGTGCCAGCAGTTCGAGGGCGACTGAAGAGACCCAGTACTTC. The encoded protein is CASSSRATEETQYF. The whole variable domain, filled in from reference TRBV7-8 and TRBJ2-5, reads GAGVSQSPRYKVAKRGQDVALRCDPISGHVSLFWYQQALGQGPEFLTYFQNEAQLDKSGLPSDRFFAERPEGSVSTLKIQRTQQEDSAVYLCASSSRATEETQYFGPGTRLLVL.

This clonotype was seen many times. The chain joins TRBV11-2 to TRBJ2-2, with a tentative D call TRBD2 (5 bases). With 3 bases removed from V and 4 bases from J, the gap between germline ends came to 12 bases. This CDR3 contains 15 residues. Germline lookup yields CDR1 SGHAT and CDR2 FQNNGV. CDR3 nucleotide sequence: TGTGCCAGCAGCTTCTCCCTAGCAAGCACCGGGGAGCTGTTTTTT. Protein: CASSFSLASTGELFF.

In nucleotides, the CDR3 is TGTGCCAGCAGTAGCCCTTCGGGGGTCGATTCGGGAAACACCATATATTTT. It specifies CASSSPSGVDSGNTIYF. V is TRBV7-2 and J is TRBJ1-3, with D tentatively TRBD1 (5 bases). CDR3 length: 17 amino acids. Germline V CDR1 and CDR2: SGHTA, FQGNSA. Trimming removed 6 bases at V and 4 bases at J, with 22 bases between.

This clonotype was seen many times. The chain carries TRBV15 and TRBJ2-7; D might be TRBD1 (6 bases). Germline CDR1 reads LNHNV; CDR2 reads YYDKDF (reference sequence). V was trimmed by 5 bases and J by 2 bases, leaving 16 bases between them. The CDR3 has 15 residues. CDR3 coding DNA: TGTGCCACCAGCGCTGGACAGCTTCCTACCTACGAGCAGTACTTC. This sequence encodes CATSAGQLPTYEQYF.

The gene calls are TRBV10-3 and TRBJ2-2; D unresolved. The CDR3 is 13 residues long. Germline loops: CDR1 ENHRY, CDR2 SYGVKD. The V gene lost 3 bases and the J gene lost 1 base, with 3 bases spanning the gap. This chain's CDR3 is CAISELNTGELFF. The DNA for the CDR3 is TGTGCCATCAGTGAATTGAACACCGGGGAGCTGTTTTTT.

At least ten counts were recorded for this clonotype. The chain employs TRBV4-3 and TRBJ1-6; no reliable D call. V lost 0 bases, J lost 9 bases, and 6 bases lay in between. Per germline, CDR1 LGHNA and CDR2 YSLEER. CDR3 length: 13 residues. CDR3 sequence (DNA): TGCGCCAGCAGCCAAGATTCCGTTTCACCCCTCCACTTT. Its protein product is CASSQDSVSPLHF.

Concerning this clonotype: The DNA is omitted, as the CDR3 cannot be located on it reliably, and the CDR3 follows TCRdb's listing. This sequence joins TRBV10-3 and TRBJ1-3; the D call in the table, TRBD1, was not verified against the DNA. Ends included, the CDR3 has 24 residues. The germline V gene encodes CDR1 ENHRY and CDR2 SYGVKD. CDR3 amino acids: CAISEEMNQGAYEQYFGPGNTIYF.

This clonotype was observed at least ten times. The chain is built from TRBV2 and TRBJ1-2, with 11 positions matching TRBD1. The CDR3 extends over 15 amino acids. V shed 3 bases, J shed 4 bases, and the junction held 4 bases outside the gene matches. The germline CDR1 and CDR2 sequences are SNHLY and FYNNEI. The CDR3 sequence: CASSEGQGGAYGYTF. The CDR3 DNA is TGTGCCAGCAGTGAGGGACAGGGGGGCGCCTATGGCTACACCTTC. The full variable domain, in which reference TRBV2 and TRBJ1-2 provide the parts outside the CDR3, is EPEVTQTPSHQVTQMGQEVILRCVPISNHLYFYWYRQILGQKVEFLVSFYNNEISEKSEIFDDQFSVERPDGSNFTLKIRSTKLEDSAMYFCASSEGQGGAYGYTFGSGTRLTVV.

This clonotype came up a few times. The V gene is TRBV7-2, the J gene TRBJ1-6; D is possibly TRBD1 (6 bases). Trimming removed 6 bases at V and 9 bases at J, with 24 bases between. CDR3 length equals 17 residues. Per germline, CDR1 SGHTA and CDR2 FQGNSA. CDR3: CASSYSPITGIGSPLHF. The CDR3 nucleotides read TGTGCCAGCAGTTACTCGCCGATAACAGGGATCGGTTCACCCCTCCACTTT.

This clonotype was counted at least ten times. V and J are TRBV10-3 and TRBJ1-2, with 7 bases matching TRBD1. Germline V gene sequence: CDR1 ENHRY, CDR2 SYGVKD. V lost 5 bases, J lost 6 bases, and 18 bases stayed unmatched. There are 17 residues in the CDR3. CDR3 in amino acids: CAISRPLYRDSGHGYTF. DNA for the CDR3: TGTGCCATCAGTCGACCACTTTACAGGGACAGTGGCCATGGCTACACCTTC.

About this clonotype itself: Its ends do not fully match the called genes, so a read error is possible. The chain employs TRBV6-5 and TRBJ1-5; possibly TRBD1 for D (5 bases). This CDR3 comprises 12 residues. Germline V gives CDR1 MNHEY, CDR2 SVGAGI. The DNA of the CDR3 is TGTGCCAGCAGTGAAAGGGGCCTCCCCAATTTTTTT. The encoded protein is CASSERGLPNFF.

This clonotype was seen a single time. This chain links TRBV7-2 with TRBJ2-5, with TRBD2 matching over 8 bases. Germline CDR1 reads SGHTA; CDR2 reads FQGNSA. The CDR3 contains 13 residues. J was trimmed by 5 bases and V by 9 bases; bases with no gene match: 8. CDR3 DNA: TGTGCCAGTTACCTTAGCGGGACGGAGACCCAGTACTTC. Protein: CASYLSGTETQYF.

The CDR3 here is CSVDTTTYYGYTF. CDR3 nucleotides: TGCAGCGTGGACACGACGACTTACTATGGCTACACCTTC. This rearrangement joins TRBV29-1 to TRBJ1-2; TRBD1 might be the D (5 bases). The CDR3 covers 13 residues. Trimming stripped 6 bases from V and 3 bases from J, with 14 bases between. Looked up from germline, CDR1 is SQVTM and CDR2 is ANQGSEA. Variable domain in full (rest from reference TRBV29-1 and TRBJ1-2): SAVISQKPSRDICQRGTSLTIQCQVDSQVTMMFWYRQQPGQSLTLIATANQGSEATYESGFVIDKFPISRPNLTFSTLTVSNMSPEDSSIYLCSVDTTTYYGYTFGSGTRLTVV.

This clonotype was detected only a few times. The CDR3 loop reads CASNFGKDTQYF. CDR3 in DNA: TGTGCCAGCAACTTCGGAAAGGATACGCAGTATTTT. The rearrangement joins TRBV25-1 to TRBJ2-3; D unresolved. V was clipped by 7 bases and J by 6 bases, with 11 bases between them. The CDR3 contains 12 residues. The germline gives CDR1 MGHDK, CDR2 SYGVNS.

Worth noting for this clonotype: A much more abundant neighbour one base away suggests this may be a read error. CDR3 in amino acids: CASSLGGAGTQPQHF. Written as DNA, the CDR3 is TGTGCCAGCAGCTTGGGGGGCGCGGGAACTCAGCCCCAGCATTTT. The V call is TRBV7-2, the J call TRBJ1-5; perhaps TRBD1 as D (6 bases). The germline V gene has CDR1 SGHTA and CDR2 FQGNSA. The CDR3 totals 15 residues. V lost 3 bases to trimming and J lost 6 bases, with 15 bases between them.

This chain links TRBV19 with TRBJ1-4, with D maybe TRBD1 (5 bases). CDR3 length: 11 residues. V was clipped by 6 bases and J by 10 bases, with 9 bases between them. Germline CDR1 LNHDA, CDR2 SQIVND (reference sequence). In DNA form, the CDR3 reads TGTGCCAGTAGAGGGACTGGAAAACTGTTTTTT. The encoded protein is CASRGTGKLFF.